This T cell receptor (beta chain) is from a study of T cell changes during pregnancy in multiple sclerosis. There are a few counts of this clone. Profiling relied on immunoSEQ multiplex PCR, and the TCRdb table lists in-frame clones only, not all of them. This sample has 34,000 or so clones, with about nine tenths found just once. The CDR3 runs 12 residues. The germline CDR1 and CDR2 sequences are SGDLS and YYNGEE. The V end was cut by 6 bases, the J end by 6 bases, with 11 bases between. The sample in question was peripheral blood, obtained in the second trimester of pregnancy. This TCR derives from a female donor in good health, enrolled as a control in a pregnancy study. The chain links TRBV9 to TRBJ2-3; the D gene is possibly TRBD2 (5 bases). The CDR3 DNA reads as TGTGCCAGCAATGTCCGCGGGGATACGCAGTATTTT. As protein: CASNVRGDTQYF.